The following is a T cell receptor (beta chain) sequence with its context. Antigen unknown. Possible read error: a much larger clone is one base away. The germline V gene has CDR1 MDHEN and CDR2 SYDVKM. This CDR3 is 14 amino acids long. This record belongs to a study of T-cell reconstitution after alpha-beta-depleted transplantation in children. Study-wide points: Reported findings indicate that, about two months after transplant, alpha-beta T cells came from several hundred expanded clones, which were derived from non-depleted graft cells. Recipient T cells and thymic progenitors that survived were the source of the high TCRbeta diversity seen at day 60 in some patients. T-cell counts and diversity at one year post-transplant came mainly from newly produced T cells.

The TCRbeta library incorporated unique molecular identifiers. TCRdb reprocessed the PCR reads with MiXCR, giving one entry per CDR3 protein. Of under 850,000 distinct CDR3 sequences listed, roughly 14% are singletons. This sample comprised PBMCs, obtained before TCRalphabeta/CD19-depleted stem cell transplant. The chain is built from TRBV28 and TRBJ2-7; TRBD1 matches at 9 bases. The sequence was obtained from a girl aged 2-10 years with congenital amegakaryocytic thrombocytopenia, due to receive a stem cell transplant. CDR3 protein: CASSLTGQGYEQCF. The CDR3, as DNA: TGTGCCAGCAGCCTGACGGGACAGGGCTACGAGCAGTGCTTC.